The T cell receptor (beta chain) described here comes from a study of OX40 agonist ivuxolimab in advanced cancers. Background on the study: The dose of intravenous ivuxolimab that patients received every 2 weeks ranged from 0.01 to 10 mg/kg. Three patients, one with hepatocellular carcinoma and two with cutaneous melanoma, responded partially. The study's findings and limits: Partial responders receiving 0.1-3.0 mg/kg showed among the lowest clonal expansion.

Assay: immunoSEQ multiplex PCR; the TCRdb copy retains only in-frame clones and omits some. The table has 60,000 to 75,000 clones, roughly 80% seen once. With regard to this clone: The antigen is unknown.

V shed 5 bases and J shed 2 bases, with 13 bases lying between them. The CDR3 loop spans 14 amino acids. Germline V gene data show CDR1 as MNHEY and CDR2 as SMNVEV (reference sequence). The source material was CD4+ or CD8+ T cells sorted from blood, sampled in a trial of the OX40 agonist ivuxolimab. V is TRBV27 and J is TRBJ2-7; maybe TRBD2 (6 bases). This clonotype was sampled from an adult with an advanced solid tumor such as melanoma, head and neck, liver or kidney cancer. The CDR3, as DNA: TGTGCCAGCAGTCCGTTACTAGCCCCCTACGAGCAGTACTTC. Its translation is CASSPLLAPYEQYF.